These 14 T cell receptor beta chains came from one sample sequenced in a study of T-cell reconstitution after alpha-beta-depleted transplantation in children. Preparation of the TCRbeta library involved a method that used unique molecular identifiers. TCRdb re-analysed the PCR reads in MiXCR, keeping a single row per CDR3 protein. Of a few hundred thousand distinct CDR3 sequences in the sample, roughly 9.1% were seen once. The source material was PBMCs, sampled before TCRalphabeta/CD19-depleted stem cell transplant. These receptors all stem from a boy in the first two years of life with acute myeloid leukemia, due to receive a stem cell transplant.

This clonotype was picked up many times. J is TRBJ2-1 and V is TRBV12-3 or TRBV12-4; D perhaps matches TRBD1 (5 bases). V lost 3 bases and J lost 6, with 15 bases in between. This CDR3 has 15 residues. Written as DNA, the CDR3 is TGTGCCAGCAGTTTGGAGACAGTCGCCTTCAATGAGCAGTTCTTC. It yields the protein CASSLETVAFNEQFF.

Turning to this clonotype: A much more abundant neighbour one base away suggests this may be a read error. The chain employs TRBV7-9 and TRBJ2-7; the D gene could be TRBD1 or TRBD2 (5 bases each). This CDR3 contains 15 residues. Per the germline V gene, CDR1 is SEHNR and CDR2 is FQNEAQ (reference sequence). Here the CDR3 reads CASSLAGTRASEPYF. CDR3 DNA sequence: TGTGCCAGCAGCTTAGCCGGGACCAGAGCAAGCGAGCCGTACTTC.

This clonotype was seen ten or more times. The V and J genes are TRBV15 and TRBJ2-3; no definite D call. Germline CDR1 is LNHNV and CDR2 is YYDKDF (reference sequence). CDR3 length equals 15 residues. V lost 1 base and J 6 bases, leaving 14 bases between the germline ends. Here the CDR3 DNA reads TGTGCCACCAGCAGAGTAGGGCAGCCGGTGGATACGCAGTATTTT. Protein: CATSRVGQPVDTQYF.

On this clonotype itself: A read error may explain this, as a much larger clone is one base away. The chain carries TRBV12-3 or TRBV12-4 and TRBJ1-5, with 8 bases lining up with TRBD1. The length of the CDR3 is 17 residues. V trimming: 6 bases; J trimming: 7 bases; junction bases outside the gene matches: 17. The CDR3 sequence: CASRSPKGQGAGQPQHF. The CDR3 DNA follows: TGTGCCAGCAGATCCCCCAAGGGCCAGGGGGCAGGACAGCCCCAGCATTTT.

V gene TRBV7-9 combines with J gene TRBJ2-7; TRBD1 aligns across 10 bases. Germline assignment: CDR1 SEHNR and CDR2 FQNEAQ (reference sequence). The CDR3 is 15 amino acids. V shed 5 bases and J 5 bases; nucleotides not matched to a gene: 9. CDR3 protein: CASSTRDRGIHEQYF. CDR3 nucleotides: TGTGCCAGCAGCACCCGGGACAGGGGCATCCACGAGCAGTACTTC.

The sample holds many counts of this clonotype. The V gene is TRBV7-2, the J gene TRBJ1-5, with D possibly being TRBD1 (5 bases). The germline V and J ends were trimmed by 5 bases and 3 bases, with 20 bases remaining between them. Germline-derived CDR1 and CDR2 are SGHTA and FQGNSA. This CDR3 spans 17 amino acids. The CDR3 is CASSAPGGGHLNQPQHF. The DNA for the CDR3 is TGTGCCAGCAGCGCCCCGGGCGGAGGACACCTCAATCAGCCCCAGCATTTT.

This clonotype has a count of ten or more. V is TRBV11-3 and J is TRBJ2-2; 8 nucleotides match TRBD2. The CDR3 extends over 17 amino acids. The ends lost 3 bases at V and 2 bases at J; junction bases unmatched: 8. Germline CDR1 and CDR2: SGHNT and YENEEA. The CDR3 loop reads CASSLTPSGLNTGELFF. The CDR3 DNA reads as TGTGCCAGCAGCTTGACCCCTAGCGGGCTCAACACCGGGGAGCTGTTTTTT.

The chain carries TRBV7-9 and TRBJ1-2; D is uncertain. The CDR3 has 13 amino acids. Per the germline V gene, CDR1 is SEHNR and CDR2 is FQNEAQ (reference sequence). Trimming shortened V by 6 bases and J by 7 bases, and 15 bases separated the two germline ends. This CDR3 reads CASSSDGLGGYTF. The CDR3 nucleotides read TGTGCCAGCAGTTCAGACGGGTTAGGTGGCTACACCTTC. Variable domain in full (rest from reference TRBV7-9 and TRBJ1-2): DTGVSQNPRHKITKRGQNVTFRCDPISEHNRLYWYRQTLGQGPEFLTYFQNEAQLEKSRLLSDRFSAERPKGSFSTLEIQRTEQGDSAMYLCASSSDGLGGYTFGSGTRLTVV.

This clonotype was seen repeatedly, ten times or more. The CDR3 DNA sequence: TGTGCCAGCAGTGACCCGCTGACAAACGGGTATTCACCCCTCCACTTT. Translated, it gives CASSDPLTNGYSPLHF. The V call is TRBV6-4, the J call TRBJ1-6; D is undetermined. Germline loops: CDR1 MRHNA, CDR2 SNTAGT. Trimming took off 2 bases at V and 8 bases at J, with 16 bases between the two ends. The CDR3 has 16 amino acids.

The rearrangement uses TRBV11-2 and TRBJ2-1; 12 nucleotides line up with TRBD2. Per germline, CDR1 SGHAT and CDR2 FQNNGV. The CDR3 runs 19 residues. The V gene end was trimmed by 1 base and the J gene end by 8 bases; junction bases not matched to a gene: 15. CDR3 residues: CASSLGLAGVVGGNDEQFF. CDR3 DNA: TGTGCCAGCAGCTTAGGACTAGCGGGAGTGGTCGGTGGGAATGATGAGCAGTTCTTC.

Many counts were recorded for this clonotype. This chain links TRBV5-4 with TRBJ1-4; maybe TRBD1 (5 bases). CDR1 SGHNT and CDR2 YYREEE come from the germline V gene (reference sequence). This CDR3 spans 15 amino acids. Trimming shortened V by 0 bases and J by 4 bases, and 10 bases separated the two germline ends. The CDR3 bases are TGTGCCAGCAGCTTGGCCCGGGACGGTAATGAAAAACTGTTTTTT. Translating gives CASSLARDGNEKLFF.

This chain links TRBV28 with TRBJ2-5; D call uncertain. The CDR3 extends over 13 amino acids. Germline CDR1 MDHEN, CDR2 SYDVKM. Trimming cost V 3 bases and J 2 bases, with 7 bases left between them. DNA for the CDR3: TGTGCCAGCAGTTTGATCCAGCAAGAGACCCAGTACTTC. It yields the protein CASSLIQQETQYF.

In the case of this clonotype: Possible read error: a much larger clone is one base away. V usage is TRBV7-9 and J usage is TRBJ2-3; D may be TRBD2 (6 bases). The length of the CDR3 is 15 residues. Germline loops: CDR1 SEHNR, CDR2 FQNEAQ (reference sequence). Trimming shortened V by 8 bases and J by 3 bases, and 18 bases separated the two germline ends. The DNA for the CDR3 is TGTGCCAGCTGTATTCTCCAAGGAGGGACAGATACGCAGTATTTT. Its translation is CASCILQGGTDTQYF.

The table lists this clonotype with many counts. Written as DNA, the CDR3 is TGTGCCAGCAGCTGGCCGGGGGGCGGGTTTTACAATGAGCAGTTCTTC. Translating gives CASSWPGGGFYNEQFF. The V gene is TRBV11-2, the J gene TRBJ2-1; D perhaps matches TRBD2 (7 bases). The CDR3 is made up of 16 amino acids. From germline, CDR1 is SGHAT and CDR2 FQNNGV. V lost 4 bases, J lost 4 bases, and 17 bases lay in between.